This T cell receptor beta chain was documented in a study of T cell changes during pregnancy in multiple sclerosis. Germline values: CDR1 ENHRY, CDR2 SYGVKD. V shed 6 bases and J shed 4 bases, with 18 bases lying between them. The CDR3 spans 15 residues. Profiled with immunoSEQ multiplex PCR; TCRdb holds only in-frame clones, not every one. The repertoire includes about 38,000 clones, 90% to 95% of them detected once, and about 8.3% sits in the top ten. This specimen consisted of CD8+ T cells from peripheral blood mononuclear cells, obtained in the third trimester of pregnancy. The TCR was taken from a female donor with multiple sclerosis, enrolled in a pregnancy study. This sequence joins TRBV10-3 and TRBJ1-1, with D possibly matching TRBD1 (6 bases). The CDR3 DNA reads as TGTGCCATCAGAGATTTTTCAGGGGTAAGCACTGAAGCTTTCTTT. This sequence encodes CAIRDFSGVSTEAFF.